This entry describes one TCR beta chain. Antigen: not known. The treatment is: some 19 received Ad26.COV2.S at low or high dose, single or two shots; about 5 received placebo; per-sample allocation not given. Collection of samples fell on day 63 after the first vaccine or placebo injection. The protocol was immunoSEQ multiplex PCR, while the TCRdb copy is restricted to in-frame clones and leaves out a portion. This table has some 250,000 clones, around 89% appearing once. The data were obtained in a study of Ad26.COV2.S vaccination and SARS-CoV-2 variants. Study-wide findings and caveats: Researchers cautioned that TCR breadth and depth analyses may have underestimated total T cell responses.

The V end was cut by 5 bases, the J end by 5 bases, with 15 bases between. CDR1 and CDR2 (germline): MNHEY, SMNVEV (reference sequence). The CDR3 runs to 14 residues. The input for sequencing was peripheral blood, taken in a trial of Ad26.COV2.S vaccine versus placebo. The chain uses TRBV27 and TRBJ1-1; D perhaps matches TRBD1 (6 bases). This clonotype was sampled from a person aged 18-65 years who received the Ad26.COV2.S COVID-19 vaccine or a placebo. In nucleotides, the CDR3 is TGTGCCAGCAGTCGGGACAACCTGGGAACTGAAGCTTTCTTT. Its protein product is CASSRDNLGTEAFF.